A single TCR beta chain is shown here with its context. Its antigen is still unknown. The germline gives CDR1 SGHVS, CDR2 FQNEAQ. CDR3 length: 14 residues. With 4 bases removed from V and 9 bases from J, the gap between germline ends came to 17 bases. CD45RO negativity and positive selection for CCR7 defined naive CD8 cells, a population that excluded terminally differentiated effector memory CD45RA+ cells. These data belong to a study of shared clonotypes between healthy human individuals. Study-wide context: CD8 memory received one plate per donor, CD8 naive two, CD4 memory three and CD4 naive three.

The repertoire was sequenced with immunoSEQ multiplex PCR; TCRdb's copy has only in-frame clones and lacks some. The table includes around 2.1 million clones, 85% to 95% detected once. Study results and caveats: Clonotypes which were not shared had lower generation probabilities than clonotypes that all four donors shared. Sequencing depth was expected to affect clonotype sharing among donors.

What was sequenced was naive CD8+ T cells from PBMCs. The source of this sequence is a man aged 18-30 years in good health. Some clones in this sample may be carry-over from other donors' samples. The chain recombines TRBV7-8 with TRBJ2-3; TRBD2 might be the D (5 bases). For the CDR3, the DNA is TGTGCCAGCAGCTCCCCCGGGGAGAGGATCACGCAGTATTTT. This encodes CASSSPGERITQYF.